This TCR beta chain came from a study of blood T cell repertoires in COVID-19. Germline CDR1 SGHNT, CDR2 YYREEE (reference sequence). V shed 3 bases, J shed 4 bases, and the junction held 6 bases outside the gene matches. The CDR3 has 14 residues. Sequencing used immunoSEQ multiplex PCR; TCRdb keeps in-frame clones, though not all of them. The sample yields around 230,000 clones, 83% seen once. The source material was peripheral blood. The chain employs TRBV5-4 and TRBJ2-7; TRBD1 matches at 8 bases. The TCR comes from a woman aged 70-85 years with active or convalescent COVID-19. The CDR3 spells CASSYGQGAYEQYF. CDR3 nucleotides: TGTGCCAGCAGCTACGGACAGGGTGCTTACGAGCAGTACTTC.